Listed below are T cell receptor beta chains from one sample, sequenced in a study of cytomegalovirus exposure and HLA in healthy donors. Data came from immunoSEQ multiplex PCR; TCRdb stores just in-frame clones and leaves some out. The data show about 120,000 clones, with 50% to 65% seen just once and roughly 9% held by the top ten. The sequencing input was PBMCs. Source of these receptors: a woman aged 40 to 50 in good health and CMV-seropositive. Each CDR3 is given with its conserved first and last residue. The order of the fields is J gene, D gene, V gene, clone size, CDR3 length, CDR3 protein, CDR3 DNA. The D gene is left open where the match is weak. Not all rows give a size; the values are once, few, many and, for expanded clones, a class.

TRBJ1-1 | . | TRBV5-8 | . | 13 | CASSWGGDTEAFF | TGTGCCAGCAGCTGGGGCGGGGACACTGAAGCTTTCTTT
TRBJ2-7 | . | TRBV4-1 | once | 13 | CASSQYEGGEQYF | TGCGCCAGCAGCCAGTACGAGGGTGGCGAACAGTACTTC
TRBJ2-7 | . | TRBV21-1 | . | 16 | CASSKRAGGLSYEQYF | TGTGCCAGCAGCAAACGCGCAGGGGGTTTGTCCTACGAGCAGTACTTC
TRBJ2-3 | TRBD1 | TRBV4-2 | . | 20 | CASSLGEGQGAVSSTDTQYF | TGTGCCAGCAGCTTAGGGGAGGGACAGGGGGCAGTGTCTAGCACAGATACGCAGTATTTT
TRBJ2-3 | TRBD2 | TRBV2 | few | 16 | CASSETGLPGTDTQYF | TGTGCCAGCAGTGAAACGGGACTACCGGGCACAGATACGCAGTATTTT
TRBJ1-2 | . | TRBV27 | . | 11 | CASRDGLGYTF | TGTGCCAGCAGGGACGGACTTGGCTACACCTTC
TRBJ1-5 | . | TRBV7-9 | . | 16 | CASSLVDRDISWPQHF | TGTGCCAGCAGCTTAGTTGACCGCGACATAAGTTGGCCCCAGCATTTT
TRBJ2-7 | TRBD2 | TRBV4-2 | few | 16 | CASSQDGGGSPYEQYF | TGTGCCAGCAGCCAAGATGGTGGCGGGAGCCCCTACGAGCAGTACTTC
TRBJ2-3 | TRBD2 | TRBV9 | . | 16 | CASSPRTSGVPDTQYF | TGTGCCAGCAGCCCGCGGACTAGCGGGGTCCCAGATACGCAGTATTTT
TRBJ2-1 | . | TRBV9 | . | 13 | CASSTVVYNEQFF | TGTGCCAGCAGCACAGTAGTATACAATGAGCAGTTCTTC